The clone carrying this TCR beta chain came up many times. Its antigen is unknown. Using its own MiXCR run on the 5' RACE reads, TCRdb lists one record per CDR3 protein. Found here are under 45,000 distinct CDR3 sequences, 20% to 25% of them singletons; the top ten hold roughly 4.7%. The time point was: technical triplicate 3. From 2 million PBMCs stored at -80 C, the unsorted libraries were generated. This CDR3 is built from 12 residues. Between the trimmed V and J ends, which lost 3 bases and 5 bases, there was a span of 7 bases. The sample is drawn from a study of neurological immune-mediated disorders. Study-wide results and caveats: TCR-beta repertoires seemed private in all groups, with no expanded CDR3 amino acid sequences shared.

Sequenced material: PBMCs. This chain joins TRBV12-3 or TRBV12-4 and TRBJ1-2, with unresolved D. This receptor was obtained from a man aged 55 to 70 with HTLV-1-associated myelopathy (HAM/TSP). Here the CDR3 reads CASSLSHYGYTF. In DNA form, the CDR3 reads TGTGCCAGCAGTTTGAGCCATTATGGCTACACCTTC.